A selection of T cell receptor beta chains follows, all from one sample in a study of a mutant IDH1 vaccine in newly diagnosed glioma. These receptors' targets are unknown. The method was immunoSEQ multiplex PCR; TCRdb's version includes in-frame clones alone and lacks a portion of them. The data contain fewer than 55,000 clones, 65% of them singletons. This material consisted of peripheral blood mononuclear cells (PBMCs), taken from a glioma patient whose treatment included an IDH1 peptide vaccine. The receptor set was obtained from a middle-aged man with glioma. Some clones in this sample may be carry-over from other donors' samples. CDR3s include the opening cysteine and the closing phenylalanine or tryptophan. Fields, in order: J gene, V gene, D gene, CDR3 protein. The D gene is left open where the match is weak.

j_gene: TRBJ1-2
v_gene: TRBV19
d_gene: TRBD1
CDR3aa: CASSISGQGRGYTF

j_gene: TRBJ2-3
v_gene: TRBV6-6
d_gene: TRBD2
CDR3aa: CASSYGTTSDTQYF

j_gene: TRBJ2-3
v_gene: TRBV7-9
d_gene: NA
CDR3aa: CASSLAGHSTDTQYF

j_gene: TRBJ2-3
v_gene: TRBV10-3
d_gene: TRBD2
CDR3aa: CAISTGTTPRDTQYF

j_gene: TRBJ1-4
v_gene: TRBV15
d_gene: NA
CDR3aa: CATSRDAGEKLFF

j_gene: TRBJ1-4
v_gene: TRBV4-1
d_gene: NA
CDR3aa: CASSQAADGALSFF

j_gene: TRBJ2-3
v_gene: TRBV19
d_gene: NA
CDR3aa: CASRFSGGTDTQYF

j_gene: TRBJ1-1
v_gene: TRBV19
d_gene: NA
CDR3aa: CASSIRQNPSEAFF

j_gene: TRBJ1-6
v_gene: TRBV7-2
d_gene: NA
CDR3aa: CASSFVLEPLHF

j_gene: TRBJ2-1
v_gene: TRBV5-1
d_gene: NA
CDR3aa: CASSLGWDEQFF

j_gene: TRBJ1-2
v_gene: TRBV5-1
d_gene: NA
CDR3aa: CASSLARRLDGYTF

j_gene: TRBJ2-7
v_gene: TRBV6-5
d_gene: NA
CDR3aa: CASSYSHRTYEQYF

j_gene: TRBJ1-1
v_gene: TRBV27
d_gene: NA
CDR3aa: CASSSGPGPEAFF

j_gene: TRBJ1-5
v_gene: TRBV2
d_gene: TRBD1
CDR3aa: CASSPTGGAGQPQHF

j_gene: TRBJ1-4
v_gene: TRBV5-1
d_gene: TRBD1
CDR3aa: CASSDQGAANEKLFF

j_gene: TRBJ1-2
v_gene: TRBV28
d_gene: TRBD1
CDR3aa: CASSMGQVGGGYTF

j_gene: TRBJ1-4
v_gene: TRBV6-1
d_gene: NA
CDR3aa: CASSEKVPATNEKLFF

j_gene: TRBJ2-1
v_gene: TRBV5-6
d_gene: NA
CDR3aa: CASSLTVKGGLFF

j_gene: TRBJ2-5
v_gene: TRBV7-9
d_gene: NA
CDR3aa: CASSLVGETQYF

j_gene: TRBJ2-5
v_gene: TRBV5-1
d_gene: TRBD2
CDR3aa: CASSFGLAGARETQYF

j_gene: TRBJ1-5
v_gene: TRBV7-8
d_gene: NA
CDR3aa: CASSPRDTPTKPQHF

j_gene: TRBJ1-6
v_gene: TRBV30
d_gene: NA
CDR3aa: CAWSGGAGLNSPLHF